This TCR beta chain appears in the sequencing data of a study of human T cells and chemical hapten exposure. This clonotype showed up just a few times. Its cognate antigen is unknown. TCRdb independently ran MiXCR on the RACE reads; one entry per CDR3 protein. The table shows 99,000 or so distinct CDR3 sequences, with 11% occurring only once. The study, taken as a whole, reports: Expanded TCRs grouped into significantly more large CDR3 similarity clusters than controls produced.

The time point is: pre-sensitization, week 0. Treatment in this sample: therapeutic diphenylcyclopropenone sensitization with weekly scalp DPC. V was clipped by 1 base and J by 6 bases, with 13 bases between them. The V gene's germline CDR1 is SGHDT and CDR2 YYEEEE. CDR3 length: 14 residues. V is TRBV5-6 and J is TRBJ2-5; a weak D match, TRBD2 (6 bases). The source of this sequence is a woman aged 55-70 years with alopecia areata. Some clones in this sample may be carry-over from other donors' samples. The specimen was whole blood, collected in connection with sensitization to the hapten diphenylcyclopropenone (DPC). CDR3 coding DNA: TGTGCCAGCAGCTTGAGCGCGGGGCGAAAGACCCAGTACTTC. Translating it yields CASSLSAGRKTQYF.